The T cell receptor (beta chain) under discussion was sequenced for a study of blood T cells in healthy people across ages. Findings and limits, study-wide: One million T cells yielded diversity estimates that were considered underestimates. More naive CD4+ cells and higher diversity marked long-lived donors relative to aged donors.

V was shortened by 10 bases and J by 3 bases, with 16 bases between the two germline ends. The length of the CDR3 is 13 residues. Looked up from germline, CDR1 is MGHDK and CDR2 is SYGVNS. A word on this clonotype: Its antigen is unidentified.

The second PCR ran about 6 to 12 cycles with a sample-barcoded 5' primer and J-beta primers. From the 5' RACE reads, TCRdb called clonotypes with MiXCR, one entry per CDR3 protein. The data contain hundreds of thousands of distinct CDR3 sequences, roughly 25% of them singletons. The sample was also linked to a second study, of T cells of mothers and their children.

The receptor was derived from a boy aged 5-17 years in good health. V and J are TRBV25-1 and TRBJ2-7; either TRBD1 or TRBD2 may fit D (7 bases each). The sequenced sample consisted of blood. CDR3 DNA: TGTGCCACGGGGAGGGGGCAGAGCTACGAGCAGTACTTC. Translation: CATGRGQSYEQYF.